This is a list of T cell receptor beta chains from one sample in a study of beta chain features in type 1 diabetes. Using immunoSEQ multiplex PCR, the repertoire was profiled, and TCRdb retains in-frame clones only, with some absent. The sample lists hundreds of thousands of clones; over 9.5% were seen once. Specimen: naive CD4+ T cells from blood. These receptors came from a young man in good health. Both conserved end residues are part of each CDR3. The D gene is left open where the match is weak. For some rows the clone size is stated as once, few or many, or as a class when expanded; others skip it.

TRBV7-9	TRBD1	TRBJ2-7	-	CASSLTGTGGGEQYF	TGTGCCAGCAGCTTAACCGGGACAGGGGGTGGCGAGCAGTACTTC
TRBV25-1	TRBD1	TRBJ2-2	few	CASSEWAGGRTGELFF	TGTGCCAGCAGTGAATGGGCAGGGGGCCGGACCGGGGAGCTGTTTTTT
TRBV2	TRBD2	TRBJ2-2	-	CASSEASGAGELFF	TGTGCCAGCAGTGAGGCTAGCGGGGCCGGGGAGCTGTTTTTT
TRBV5-1	TRBD1	TRBJ1-2	-	CASTPDRVDYGYTF	TGCGCCAGCACTCCGGACAGGGTAGACTATGGCTACACCTTC
TRBV27	-	TRBJ2-7	-	CASSPGVSSYEQYF	TGTGCCAGCAGTCCAGGGGTTAGCTCCTACGAGCAGTACTTC
TRBV28	-	TRBJ2-2	few	CASSSGSTGVTGELFF	TGTGCCAGCAGTTCGGGGAGCACCGGGGTCACCGGGGAGCTGTTTTTT
TRBV7-8	TRBD2	TRBJ2-7	-	CASSLSGTSVDEQYF	TGTGCCAGCAGCCTCAGCGGGACTAGCGTTGACGAGCAGTACTTC
TRBV4-3	-	TRBJ2-1	-	CASSQTSYEQFF	TGCGCCAGCAGCCAAACAAGTTATGAGCAGTTCTTC
TRBV2	-	TRBJ2-5	-	CASRGTPQETQYF	TGTGCCAGCAGAGGGACACCACAAGAGACCCAGTACTTC
TRBV29-1	-	TRBJ1-5	few	CSVRTGNQPQHF	TGCAGCGTTCGTACAGGAAATCAGCCCCAGCATTTT